The rows below give T cell receptor beta chains drawn from one sample of a study of blood T cell repertoires in COVID-19. Profiling relied on immunoSEQ multiplex PCR, and the TCRdb table lists in-frame clones only, not all of them. The sample includes about 220,000 clones, over 70% of them seen just once. Sequencing used peripheral blood. The receptor source for this set is a woman aged 65 to 85 with acute or convalescent COVID-19. The CDR3 runs from the conserved cysteine through the conserved F or W. D genes are given only for firm matches. Expanded clones get a size class; other rows say once, few or many, or leave the size out.

-,TRBD1,16,TRBJ2-2,TRBV2,TGTGCCAGCAGCGTGGGGACAGGGGCGAACACCGGGGAGCTGTTTTTT,CASSVGTGANTGELFF
-,-,13,TRBJ2-7,TRBV14,TGTGCCAGCAGCCAATCGTCGGGCTACGAGCAGTACTTC,CASSQSSGYEQYF
-,TRBD1,13,TRBJ1-1,TRBV2,TGTGCCAGCAGTGGGACAGGGAACGTTGAAGCTTTCTTT,CASSGTGNVEAFF
-,-,13,TRBJ2-4,TRBV9,TGTGCCAGCAGCGTAGACGGGGGAAACATTCAGTACTTC,CASSVDGGNIQYF
-,-,13,TRBJ2-7,TRBV11-2,TGTGCCAGCAGCTTAATAGTAGGGGGCGAGCAGTACTTC,CASSLIVGGEQYF
-,TRBD2,13,TRBJ2-1,TRBV27,TGTGCCAGCAGACTAGCGGGGGGTAATGAGCAGTTCTTC,CASRLAGGNEQFF
-,-,13,TRBJ2-4,TRBV4-3,TGCGCCAGCAGCCAAGGGGGGAGGTCCATTCAGTACTTC,CASSQGGRSIQYF
-,TRBD1,17,TRBJ2-1,TRBV24-1,TGTGCCACCAGTGATTTGAAGGGGGACAGGGGATTCGATGAGCAGTTCTTC,CATSDLKGDRGFDEQFF
few,TRBD1,14,TRBJ1-5,TRBV6-2/TRBV6-3,TGTGCCAGCAGTTACGCAGGGGGGAATCAGCCCCAGCATTTT,CASSYAGGNQPQHF
-,-,14,TRBJ1-4,TRBV3-1/TRBV3-2,TGTGCCAGCCAAAGTCGGGGGGGTGCTGGAAAACTGTTTTTT,CASQSRGGAGKLFF
once,-,14,TRBJ1-2,TRBV6-1,TGTGCCAGCAGTGAAGTTGGGCCTGGCTATGGCTACACCTTC,CASSEVGPGYGYTF
-,TRBD1,14,TRBJ2-3,TRBV10-3,TGTGCCATCAGTGCACAGGGGGGTGGAGATACGCAGTATTTT,CAISAQGGGDTQYF
-,-,11,TRBJ1-2,TRBV30,TGTGCCTGGTCTGAACTCTATGGCTACACCTTC,CAWSELYGYTF
-,TRBD1,15,TRBJ2-4,TRBV15,TGTGCCACCAGCAAGGCCGGGACAGGGAAAAACATTCAGTACTTC,CATSKAGTGKNIQYF
-,TRBD1,13,TRBJ2-2,TRBV6-5,TGTGCCAGCGTACAGGGGAGAACCGGGGAGCTGTTTTTT,CASVQGRTGELFF
-,-,14,TRBJ1-1,TRBV7-2,TGTGCCAGCAGCTTTAGGCAGGTGAACACTGAAGCTTTCTTT,CASSFRQVNTEAFF
-,TRBD2,15,TRBJ2-7,TRBV10-2,TGCGCCAGCAGTGATTTCGGGACTAGCTACTACGAGCAGTACTTC,CASSDFGTSYYEQYF
-,-,14,TRBJ1-1,TRBV5-1,TGCGCCAGCAGCCGTGACACCTCGAACACTGAAGCTTTCTTT,CASSRDTSNTEAFF
-,-,14,TRBJ2-7,TRBV10-3,TGTGCCATCAGTTCCTCACAGGACACCTACGAGCAGTACTTC,CAISSSQDTYEQYF
once,TRBD2,12,TRBJ2-1,TRBV6-5,TGTGCCAGCAACCTAGCGGGGAATGAGCAGTTCTTC,CASNLAGNEQFF
-,TRBD2,16,TRBJ2-5,TRBV6-1,TGTGCCAGCAGTGACATGGGGACTAGCGGACAAGAGACCCAGTACTTC,CASSDMGTSGQETQYF
-,TRBD1,16,TRBJ1-2,TRBV18,TGTGCCAGCTCACCGTCGCCGGGACAGGGGAACTATGGCTACACCTTC,CASSPSPGQGNYGYTF
-,-,13,TRBJ1-5,TRBV19,TGTGCCAGTAGTATAGGGGAGGACCAGCCCCAGCATTTT,CASSIGEDQPQHF
-,TRBD1,15,TRBJ2-2,TRBV7-7,TGTGCCAGCAGCAGTCAGGGGGCTTACACCGGGGAGCTGTTTTTT,CASSSQGAYTGELFF
-,TRBD2,13,TRBJ2-5,TRBV7-2,TGTGCCAGCAGCCCGGGGAGGGAAGGGGCCCAGTACTTC,CASSPGREGAQYF
-,-,14,TRBJ2-3,TRBV11-2,TGTGCCGTAGTGACAGCCCCAGGGACAGATACGCAGTATTTT,CAVVTAPGTDTQYF
-,TRBD1,16,TRBJ2-1,TRBV4-2,TGTGCCAGCAGCCAACACAGACAGGGTAGGGGAGATGAGCAGTTCTTC,CASSQHRQGRGDEQFF
-,-,17,TRBJ1-6,TRBV7-8,TGTGCCAGCAGCTTAGCGGCGCACGGAACCGGGGGTTCACCCCTCCACTTT,CASSLAAHGTGGSPLHF